Below, 23 T cell receptor beta chains from the same sample are listed, as sequenced in a study of blood T cells in healthy people across ages. A sample-barcoded 5' primer and a J-beta primer mix were used in a second PCR of about 7 to 12 cycles. Using its own MiXCR run on the 5' RACE reads, TCRdb lists one record per CDR3 protein. This table has approximately 780,000 distinct CDR3 sequences, around a quarter appearing once. The same specimen was also included in a second study, on T cells of mothers and their children.

Sequencing was done on a sample of blood. These receptors all come from a boy younger than 18 in good health.

The chain couples TRBV11-2 to TRBJ1-2, with 8 bases lining up with TRBD1. Losses at the gene ends were 8 bases for V and 4 bases for J; bases not matched to a gene: 12. This CDR3 has 15 amino acids. Germline CDR1 and CDR2: SGHAT and FQNNGV. The CDR3 nucleotides are TGTGCCAGCGGCGCTGGGACAGGTATTCGCTATGGCTACACCTTC. Translated, it gives CASGAGTGIRYGYTF.

The chain joins TRBV5-1 to TRBJ2-7; 7 nucleotides line up with TRBD1. Germline CDR1 SGHRS, CDR2 YFSETQ. This CDR3 region has 13 residues. V gave up 1 base and J gave up 6 bases; unmatched junction bases: 4. CDR3 sequence: CASSLSNRGEQYF. The CDR3 DNA sequence: TGCGCCAGCAGCTTGTCGAACAGGGGCGAGCAGTACTTC. Variable domain in full (rest from reference TRBV5-1 and TRBJ2-7): KAGVTQTPRYLIKTRGQQVTLSCSPISGHRSVSWYQQTPGQGLQFLFEYFSETQRNKGNFPGRFSGRQFSNSRSEMNVSTLELGDSALYLCASSLSNRGEQYFGPGTRLTVT.

This clonotype was detected a few times. The genes are TRBV6-5 and TRBJ1-1; a possible D gene is TRBD1 (5 bases). Between the trimmed V and J ends, which lost 0 bases and 5 bases, there was a span of 7 bases. Germline V gene sequence: CDR1 MNHEY, CDR2 SVGAGI. The CDR3 covers 13 residues. CDR3 nucleotide sequence: TGTGCCAGCAGTTACTCGCCAGGGACTGAAGCTTTCTTT. Its protein product is CASSYSPGTEAFF.

This clonotype was detected ten times or more. The chain combines TRBV7-6 with TRBJ1-4; D remains ambiguous. This CDR3 has 15 amino acids. Trimming removed 6 bases at V and 0 bases at J, with 11 bases between. The germline V gene has CDR1 SGHVS and CDR2 FNYEAQ. This CDR3 is CASRTKDTTNEKLFF. The CDR3 DNA sequence: TGTGCCAGCAGAACAAAAGACACAACTAATGAAAAACTGTTTTTT.

The chain recombines TRBV9 with TRBJ2-1, with D possibly being TRBD1 or TRBD2 (5 bases each). The V and J ends lost 0 bases and 6 bases respectively, with 10 bases between them. Germline V CDR1 and CDR2: SGDLS, YYNGEE. This CDR3 has 14 amino acids. CDR3 loop: CASSVEEGRNEQFF. DNA of the CDR3: TGTGCCAGCAGCGTAGAAGAGGGGCGCAATGAGCAGTTCTTC.

This clonotype was picked up a small number of times. This chain links TRBV28 with TRBJ1-6, with TRBD1 matching 9 bases. Trimming took 5 bases from V and 7 from J; bases not matched to a gene: 3. The germline gives CDR1 MDHEN, CDR2 SYDVKM. This CDR3 is 14 amino acids long. DNA for the CDR3: TGTGCCAGCAGTCGGGACAGGGAGAATTCACCCCTCCACTTT. Residues: CASSRDRENSPLHF.

A few counts support this clonotype. The chain links TRBV7-9 to TRBJ2-5, with a tentative D call TRBD2 (6 bases). The germline gives CDR1 SEHNR, CDR2 FQNEAQ (reference sequence). Trimming left V 8 bases short and J 2 bases short, with 12 bases between. The CDR3 is 13 amino acids. CDR3 amino acids: CASPRGTQETQYF. The CDR3 nucleotides read TGTGCCAGCCCGCGGGGAACTCAAGAGACCCAGTACTTC.

This clonotype was found a few times. The chain has TRBV5-1 and TRBJ2-7; TRBD1 might be the D (6 bases). The CDR3 extends over 15 amino acids. Trimming left V 1 base short and J 1 base short, with 12 bases between. In germline, CDR1 is SGHRS, CDR2 YFSETQ. The CDR3 reads CASSLLPGTSYEQYF. In nucleotides, the CDR3 is TGCGCCAGCAGCTTGTTGCCTGGGACATCCTACGAGCAGTACTTC.

This clonotype has more than one count but fewer than ten. V and J are TRBV7-9 and TRBJ2-5; TRBD2 agrees at 8 bases. The CDR3 is 14 amino acids. The V segment lost 7 bases and the J segment 5 bases; nucleotides outside the gene matches: 9. Looked up from germline, CDR1 is SEHNR and CDR2 is FQNEAQ (reference sequence). The CDR3 sequence: CASNSGTRGETQYF. The CDR3 DNA is TGTGCCAGCAACTCCGGGACTAGAGGGGAGACCCAGTACTTC.

This clonotype came up once. The chain is built from TRBV15 and TRBJ2-1; possible D gene TRBD1, 5 bases. CDR1 and CDR2 (germline): LNHNV, YYDKDF (reference sequence). The V gene lost 0 bases and the J gene lost 9 bases, with 21 bases spanning the gap. This CDR3 comprises 17 residues. CDR3 bases: TGTGCCACCAGCAGAGATTGGAACAGGTTCGGACCGTCTGAGCAGTTCTTC. Residues: CATSRDWNRFGPSEQFF.

The chain joins TRBV12-3 or TRBV12-4 to TRBJ2-3, with a possible D match to TRBD1 (5 bases). CDR3 length: 13 amino acids. V was shortened by 2 bases and J by 6 bases, with 9 bases between the two germline ends. CDR3 sequence reads: CASSLSGPDTQYF. The CDR3 DNA sequence: TGTGCCAGCAGTTTATCAGGGCCGGATACGCAGTATTTT.

The chain joins TRBV5-1 to TRBJ2-5; 8 bases align to TRBD1. CDR1 and CDR2 from the germline V gene are SGHRS and YFSETQ. The junction had 11 bases not matched to a gene; V was cut back by 7 bases and J by 3 bases. This CDR3 is 15 amino acids long. The DNA of the CDR3 is TGCGCCAGCCGAGAACTTGGACAGGGAAAAGAGACCCAGTACTTC. Its protein product is CASRELGQGKETQYF. The full variable domain, in which reference TRBV5-1 and TRBJ2-5 provide the parts outside the CDR3, is KAGVTQTPRYLIKTRGQQVTLSCSPISGHRSVSWYQQTPGQGLQFLFEYFSETQRNKGNFPGRFSGRQFSNSRSEMNVSTLELGDSALYLCASRELGQGKETQYFGPGTRLLVL.

To note about this clonotype: An end of the junction does not agree with germline; a read error may underlie this. J is TRBJ2-3 and V is TRBV27, with TRBD1 identical over 8 bases. Germline CDR1 and CDR2: MNHEY and SMNVEV (reference sequence). CDR3 length: 15 amino acids. CDR3 region: CASSFRGLSTDTQYF. CDR3 sequence (DNA): TGTGCCAGTAGTTTCAGGGGGCTGAGCACAGATACGCAGTATTTT.

A few counts support this clonotype. The gene calls are TRBV29-1 and TRBJ1-2, with a tentative D call TRBD1 (5 bases). CDR1 and CDR2 (germline): SQVTM, ANQGSEA. This CDR3 spans 11 amino acids. The ends were cut back, 7 bases at V and 6 bases at J, with 12 bases in the middle. The CDR3 DNA reads as TGCAGCGCCTATGGGACGAATGGCTACACCTTC. Residues: CSAYGTNGYTF.

Ten or more counts support this clonotype. The rearrangement uses TRBV2 and TRBJ2-3, with TRBD2 matching over 13 bases. The CDR3 loop spans 15 amino acids. V was clipped by 4 bases and J by 3 bases; unmatched bases: 1. Germline V gene sequence: CDR1 SNHLY, CDR2 FYNNEI. This CDR3 is CASSGTSGGTDTQYF. In DNA form, the CDR3 reads TGTGCCAGCAGTGGGACTAGCGGGGGAACAGATACGCAGTATTTT.

This clonotype was seen only a few times. The chain uses TRBV28 and TRBJ1-5; 7 nucleotides agree with TRBD1. The CDR3 is 15 amino acids. Germline V gene lookup returns CDR1 MDHEN and CDR2 SYDVKM. The V gene end was trimmed by 2 bases and the J gene end by 7 bases; junction bases not matched to a gene: 8. The CDR3 here is CASSLIQQGIQPQHF. CDR3 sequence (DNA): TGTGCCAGCAGTTTAATCCAACAGGGGATCCAGCCCCAGCATTTT.

The J gene is TRBJ2-5, the V gene TRBV15; 9 bases match TRBD2. The DNA end is a closer match to TRBJ2-7, so the J assignment may be wrong. The germline gives CDR1 LNHNV, CDR2 YYDKDF (reference sequence). This CDR3 comprises 14 residues. CDR3 sequence reads: CATSRVAGVYEQYF. The CDR3 DNA reads as TGTGCCACCAGCAGAGTAGCGGGAGTTTACGAGCAGTACTTC.

The J gene is TRBJ1-2, the V gene TRBV7-9; the D gene is possibly TRBD1 (5 bases). The length of the CDR3 is 16 residues. Per the germline V gene, CDR1 is SEHNR and CDR2 is FQNEAQ (reference sequence). With 4 bases removed from V and 2 bases from J, the gap between germline ends came to 17 bases. The CDR3 DNA follows: TGTGCCAGCAGCTCATCGACAGCTGACTTCAACTATGGCTACACCTTC. Its protein is CASSSSTADFNYGYTF.

This chain connects TRBV7-2 to TRBJ2-7; D may be TRBD1 (5 bases). The CDR3 has 13 residues. Trimming pared 6 bases from V and 5 bases from J, leaving 14 bases between. Germline CDR1 is SGHTA and CDR2 is FQGNSA. In DNA form, the CDR3 reads TGTGCCAGCAGGGCCGGCAGGGAACACGAGCAGTACTTC. As protein: CASRAGREHEQYF. Filled out from reference TRBV7-2 and TRBJ2-7, the complete variable domain reads GAGVSQSPSNKVTEKGKDVELRCDPISGHTALYWYRQSLGQGLEFLIYFQGNSAPDKSGLPSDRFSAERTGGSVSTLTIQRTQQEDSAVYLCASRAGREHEQYFGPGTRLTVT.

This chain uses TRBV7-3 with TRBJ2-5, with 9 bases fitting TRBD2. J was trimmed by 1 base and V by 5 bases; bases with no gene match: 2. From germline, CDR1 is SGHTA and CDR2 FQGTGA. The CDR3 is 14 residues long. The CDR3 DNA reads TGTGCCAGCAGCAAAGCGGGGGGCCAAGAGACCCAGTACTTC. Amino acids: CASSKAGGQETQYF.

Only one count was recorded for this clonotype. This chain connects TRBV7-8 to TRBJ2-1; TRBD1 matches 7 bases. The trim removed 5 bases at V and 8 bases at J, leaving 6 bases unmatched. The CDR3 has 13 residues. Germline assignment: CDR1 SGHVS and CDR2 FQNEAQ. Here the CDR3 DNA reads TGTGCCAGCAGCGGACGACAGGGCGATGAGCAGTTCTTC. It translates to CASSGRQGDEQFF.

The sample holds many counts of this clonotype. This chain connects TRBV29-1 to TRBJ2-3, with TRBD1 identical over 8 bases. Trimming cost V 1 base and J 9 bases; bases outside gene matches: 3. Germline values: CDR1 SQVTM, CDR2 ANQGSEA. The CDR3 covers 12 residues. The CDR3: CSVEVRQGTQYF. CDR3 nucleotide sequence: TGCAGCGTTGAAGTGCGACAGGGGACGCAGTATTTT.

V usage is TRBV11-2 and J usage is TRBJ2-4; tentative D call: TRBD2 (6 bases). The CDR3 runs 16 residues. V was cut by 5 bases and J by 1 base, with 15 bases left in between. In germline, CDR1 is SGHAT, CDR2 FQNNGV. For the CDR3, the DNA is TGTGCCAGCAGCCCGGAGGGGTATCGGGCCAAAAACATTCAGTACTTC. It specifies CASSPEGYRAKNIQYF.